A selection of T cell receptor beta chains follows, all from one sample in a study of cytotoxic CD8 clonotypes in ibrutinib-treated CLL. TCRdb keeps only in-frame clones here, not all; method: immunoSEQ multiplex PCR. The data contain hundreds of thousands of clones, roughly 74% of them singletons. Sequencing was performed on PBMCs, taken after 24 months of ibrutinib treatment. These receptors were collected from a human donor with chronic lymphocytic leukemia. Each CDR3 is given with its conserved first and last residue. The D gene is left open where the match is weak. Size is omitted from some rows. Given values are once, few, many or a class for expanded clones.

clone size: -; V gene: TRBV11-2; D gene: TRBD1; J gene: TRBJ2-3; CDR3 DNA: TGTGCCAGCAGGGACAGGGGCACAGATACGCAGTATTTT; CDR3 protein: CASRDRGTDTQYF
clone size: -; V gene: TRBV5-8; D gene: -; J gene: TRBJ1-5; CDR3 DNA: TGTGCCAGCAGCCCAGGGAGGGTCAATCAGCCCCAGCATTTT; CDR3 protein: CASSPGRVNQPQHF
clone size: -; V gene: TRBV6-5; D gene: TRBD2; J gene: TRBJ2-7; CDR3 DNA: TGTGCCAGCAGTTACGGACTAGCGGGGGGCTACGAGCAGTACTTC; CDR3 protein: CASSYGLAGGYEQYF
clone size: -; V gene: TRBV7-3; D gene: -; J gene: TRBJ2-2; CDR3 DNA: TGTGCCAGCAGCTCGGTTCCCGGGGAGCTGTTTTTT; CDR3 protein: CASSSVPGELFF
clone size: -; V gene: TRBV9; D gene: -; J gene: TRBJ1-4; CDR3 DNA: TGTGCCAGCAGCCCGACGGAGGGTAGCTCTGAAAAACTGTTTTTT; CDR3 protein: CASSPTEGSSEKLFF
clone size: -; V gene: TRBV14; D gene: -; J gene: TRBJ2-5; CDR3 DNA: TGTGCCAGCAGCCATCGTTCCCGAGAGACCCAGTACTTC; CDR3 protein: CASSHRSRETQYF
clone size: -; V gene: TRBV9; D gene: -; J gene: TRBJ1-1; CDR3 DNA: TGTGCCAGCAGCACTCGACAGAACACTGAAGCTTTCTTT; CDR3 protein: CASSTRQNTEAFF
clone size: -; V gene: TRBV16; D gene: TRBD1; J gene: TRBJ1-4; CDR3 DNA: TGTGCCAGCAGCTCCGGATCGGACAGGGTGTTTGCTAATGAAAAACTGTTTTTT; CDR3 protein: CASSSGSDRVFANEKLFF
clone size: -; V gene: TRBV2; D gene: -; J gene: TRBJ2-7; CDR3 DNA: TGTGCCAGCACGCTAGCGAATTTCCAAAGCACCTTC; CDR3 protein: CASTLANFQSTF
clone size: once; V gene: TRBV9; D gene: -; J gene: TRBJ2-2; CDR3 DNA: TGTGCCAGCAGCCCCCCACCTGGCAGGGGTAGCACCGGGGAGCTGTTTTTT; CDR3 protein: CASSPPPGRGSTGELFF
clone size: -; V gene: TRBV28; D gene: TRBD2; J gene: TRBJ2-7; CDR3 DNA: TGTGCCAGCAGTATGGGACTAGCGGGCGAGCAGTACTTC; CDR3 protein: CASSMGLAGEQYF
clone size: -; V gene: TRBV6-5; D gene: TRBD2; J gene: TRBJ2-5; CDR3 DNA: TGTGCCAGCAGTTGGAATAGCGGGCCTCCCGAAGAGACCCAGTACTTC; CDR3 protein: CASSWNSGPPEETQYF
clone size: -; V gene: TRBV4-3; D gene: -; J gene: TRBJ2-7; CDR3 DNA: TGCGCCAGCAGCCAAGATGAGGGATCCTACGAGCAGTACTTC; CDR3 protein: CASSQDEGSYEQYF
clone size: -; V gene: TRBV30; D gene: TRBD2; J gene: TRBJ2-2; CDR3 DNA: TGTGCCTGGAGTGTACCCGGGCTTGCGGGAGGTAACACCGGGGAGCTGTTTTTT; CDR3 protein: CAWSVPGLAGGNTGELFF
clone size: -; V gene: TRBV5-4; D gene: TRBD2; J gene: TRBJ2-5; CDR3 DNA: TGTGCCAGCAGCTTGGTGGGGGGGGAGACCCAGTACTTC; CDR3 protein: CASSLVGGETQYF
clone size: -; V gene: TRBV7-2; D gene: -; J gene: TRBJ2-7; CDR3 DNA: TGTGCCAGCAGCTTAAGTCTCTGGCAGGCCGACGAGCAGTACTTC; CDR3 protein: CASSLSLWQADEQYF
clone size: -; V gene: TRBV10-3; D gene: -; J gene: TRBJ2-2; CDR3 DNA: TGTGCCATCAGAACAGGGACCGGGGAGCTGTTTTTT; CDR3 protein: CAIRTGTGELFF
clone size: -; V gene: TRBV5-4; D gene: -; J gene: TRBJ1-3; CDR3 DNA: TGTGCCAGCAGCTTGCGGCTCAGGGGCTCTGGAAACACCATATATTTT; CDR3 protein: CASSLRLRGSGNTIYF
clone size: few; V gene: TRBV6-5; D gene: -; J gene: TRBJ2-2; CDR3 DNA: TGTGCCAGCAGTTACTCGACGGAGGGTAACACCGGGGAGCTGTTTTTT; CDR3 protein: CASSYSTEGNTGELFF
clone size: -; V gene: TRBV28; D gene: TRBD1; J gene: TRBJ2-5; CDR3 DNA: TGTGCCAGCAGTTTCTTGACAGGGGGCGGCGAGACCCAGTACTTC; CDR3 protein: CASSFLTGGGETQYF
clone size: -; V gene: TRBV27; D gene: -; J gene: TRBJ1-1; CDR3 DNA: TGTGCCAGCAGTTCGCAACGGACCCTAAGAGTGGGTGAAGCTTTCTTT; CDR3 protein: CASSSQRTLRVGEAFF
clone size: -; V gene: TRBV6-5; D gene: -; J gene: TRBJ2-7; CDR3 DNA: TGTGCCAGCAGACCTACAGGGAGGAACGAGCAGTACTTC; CDR3 protein: CASRPTGRNEQYF
clone size: -; V gene: TRBV6-1; D gene: TRBD1; J gene: TRBJ2-5; CDR3 DNA: TGTGCCAGCAGTGTGTGGCAGGGGGCTACGCAGGAGACCCAGTACTTC; CDR3 protein: CASSVWQGATQETQYF
clone size: -; V gene: TRBV29-1; D gene: -; J gene: TRBJ2-3; CDR3 DNA: TGCAGCTTCTGGACAGACCCCACAGATACGCAGTATTTT; CDR3 protein: CSFWTDPTDTQYF
clone size: -; V gene: TRBV6-5; D gene: -; J gene: TRBJ1-2; CDR3 DNA: TGTGCCAGCATCCCCGGAGGGGAGAACTATGGCTACACCTTC; CDR3 protein: CASIPGGENYGYTF
clone size: -; V gene: TRBV18; D gene: -; J gene: TRBJ2-5; CDR3 DNA: TGTGCCAGCTCACCCCAGTACCAAGAGACCCAGTACTTC; CDR3 protein: CASSPQYQETQYF
clone size: -; V gene: TRBV5-1; D gene: TRBD1; J gene: TRBJ2-7; CDR3 DNA: TGCGCCAGCAGCATCGGGACAGGGAACGAGCAGTACTTC; CDR3 protein: CASSIGTGNEQYF
clone size: -; V gene: TRBV7-6; D gene: TRBD2; J gene: TRBJ2-1; CDR3 DNA: TGTGCCAGCAGCCGAAACCATAATAGCGGGGCAACCTACAATGAGCAGTTCTTC; CDR3 protein: CASSRNHNSGATYNEQFF
clone size: few; V gene: TRBV7-7; D gene: -; J gene: TRBJ2-1; CDR3 DNA: TGTGCTAGCAGCTCGGGGCCCAACAATGAGCAGTTCTTC; CDR3 protein: CASSSGPNNEQFF
clone size: -; V gene: TRBV28; D gene: -; J gene: TRBJ1-1; CDR3 DNA: TGTGCCAGCAGCATCCGGCCGGCTGGGAGGACTGAAGCTTTCTTT; CDR3 protein: CASSIRPAGRTEAFF
clone size: -; V gene: TRBV25-1; D gene: -; J gene: TRBJ2-1; CDR3 DNA: TGTGCCAGCAGTCCGGCGGGGAGCTCCTACAATGAGCAGTTCTTC; CDR3 protein: CASSPAGSSYNEQFF
clone size: -; V gene: TRBV20-1; D gene: -; J gene: TRBJ2-7; CDR3 DNA: TGCAGTGCTCCCGCGGGCTACGAGCAGTACTTC; CDR3 protein: CSAPAGYEQYF
clone size: -; V gene: TRBV6-1; D gene: TRBD1; J gene: TRBJ2-1; CDR3 DNA: TGTGCCAGCAGCGACCTTGCCGGGACAGGGTTTGAGCAGTTCTTC; CDR3 protein: CASSDLAGTGFEQFF
clone size: few; V gene: TRBV27; D gene: -; J gene: TRBJ2-2; CDR3 DNA: TGTGCCAGCGGCTACGGACAGTTCGGGGAGCTGTTTTTT; CDR3 protein: CASGYGQFGELFF
clone size: -; V gene: TRBV6-5; D gene: TRBD2; J gene: TRBJ2-1; CDR3 DNA: TGTGCCAGCAGTTATACCGGGACTAGCGCCATAGTGCAGTTCTTC; CDR3 protein: CASSYTGTSAIVQFF
clone size: -; V gene: TRBV27; D gene: TRBD1; J gene: TRBJ1-4; CDR3 DNA: TGTGCCAGCACGGGAGGGACAGCTAATGAAAAACTGTTTTTT; CDR3 protein: CASTGGTANEKLFF
clone size: -; V gene: TRBV21-1; D gene: -; J gene: TRBJ2-7; CDR3 DNA: TGTGCCAGCAGCACCGGACAGGGTTACGAGCAGTACTTC; CDR3 protein: CASSTGQGYEQYF
clone size: -; V gene: TRBV6-1; D gene: -; J gene: TRBJ2-7; CDR3 DNA: TGTGCCAGCAGTGAAGGGATGTTTCTCTACGAGCAGTACTTC; CDR3 protein: CASSEGMFLYEQYF
clone size: few; V gene: TRBV29-1; D gene: TRBD2; J gene: TRBJ2-3; CDR3 DNA: TGCAGCGTTGAGGAAGCGGGAGCTCCTCCCGGTACGCAGTATTTT; CDR3 protein: CSVEEAGAPPGTQYF
clone size: -; V gene: TRBV15; D gene: -; J gene: TRBJ2-3; CDR3 DNA: TGTGCCACCAGCAGGGGAGACACAGATACGCAGTATTTT; CDR3 protein: CATSRGDTDTQYF
clone size: -; V gene: TRBV9; D gene: -; J gene: TRBJ1-2; CDR3 DNA: TGTGCCAGCAGCCCTCAGGGAGGGATTAGGTGGGATGGCTACACCTTC; CDR3 protein: CASSPQGGIRWDGYTF
clone size: -; V gene: TRBV5-1; D gene: -; J gene: TRBJ2-1; CDR3 DNA: TGCGCCAGCAGCCGGGACGGGCCGCCCAGTGAGCAGTTCTTC; CDR3 protein: CASSRDGPPSEQFF
clone size: -; V gene: TRBV27; D gene: -; J gene: TRBJ1-4; CDR3 DNA: TGTGCCAGCAGTTTTGCGGGTGCAACTAATGAAAAACTGTTTTTT; CDR3 protein: CASSFAGATNEKLFF
clone size: -; V gene: TRBV7-9; D gene: -; J gene: TRBJ2-1; CDR3 DNA: TGTGCCAGCAGCTTAGAACTAGGCAATGAGCAGTTCTTC; CDR3 protein: CASSLELGNEQFF
clone size: -; V gene: TRBV29-1; D gene: -; J gene: TRBJ1-1; CDR3 DNA: TGCAGCGTTAAGAGGGCAATGAACACTGAAGCTTTCTTT; CDR3 protein: CSVKRAMNTEAFF
clone size: once; V gene: TRBV11-2; D gene: TRBD2; J gene: TRBJ2-1; CDR3 DNA: TGTGCCAGCAGCTTAGCGCCTTCTCTTAGCGGGGCATACAATGAGCAGTTCTTC; CDR3 protein: CASSLAPSLSGAYNEQFF
clone size: -; V gene: TRBV7-2; D gene: -; J gene: TRBJ1-1; CDR3 DNA: TGTGCCAGCAGCCCTCAAGGACTGATGAACACTGAAGCTTTCTTT; CDR3 protein: CASSPQGLMNTEAFF